A single sample is the source of the 5 T cell receptor beta chains below, sequenced in a study of regulatory T cells in long-lasting Graves disease. Time point noted: newly diagnosed GD, antithyroid drugs for less than 3 months. Following extraction of RNA from PBMCs, that RNA was used to make the TCR library. Researchers made TCR beta libraries by using iRepertoire HTBI primers and running Arm-PCR on CDR3 regions. One entry per CDR3 protein results from TCRdb running MiXCR on the multiplex PCR reads. The top ten hold over 15% of the sample, which has about 440,000 distinct CDR3 sequences, about 15% seen once. These data were also filed under a second study, of T cells in Graves' hyperthyroidism and ophthalmopathy.

Here the sequenced sample was peripheral blood mononuclear cells (PBMCs), taken at new diagnosis, from a patient treated with antithyroid drugs. The receptors were sampled from a woman aged 25 to 39 with Graves disease.

This chain joins TRBV19 and TRBJ1-4; D is possibly TRBD1 (5 bases). V dropped 8 bases and J dropped 8 bases, with 15 bases sitting between them. Germline V gives CDR1 LNHDA, CDR2 SQIVND (reference sequence). This CDR3 has 13 residues. Here the CDR3 reads CASLRGAGEKLFF. For the CDR3, the DNA is TGTGCCAGTCTAAGGGGCGCGGGGGAAAAACTGTTTTTT.

This clonotype was observed at least ten times. The CDR3 protein is CASSLGGPYSNQPQHF. As DNA, the CDR3 is TGTGCCAGCAGTTTAGGAGGACCCTATAGCAATCAGCCCCAGCATTTT. V usage is TRBV27 and J usage is TRBJ1-5; no clear D gene. The CDR3 totals 16 residues. CDR1 and CDR2 from the germline V gene are MNHEY and SMNVEV (reference sequence). V shed 2 bases and J shed 0 bases, with 11 bases lying between them.

In its sample, this clonotype was seen a few times. The chain joins TRBV4-1 to TRBJ2-1; no reliable D call. Germline V gene data show CDR1 as MGHRA and CDR2 as YSYEKL. The V end was cut by 1 base, the J end by 3 bases, with 16 bases between. The CDR3 length is 17 residues. CDR3: CASSQVSSEVSYNEQFF. The DNA of the CDR3 is TGCGCCAGCAGCCAAGTATCTTCTGAGGTTAGCTACAATGAGCAGTTCTTC.

This clonotype occurred many times. The gene calls are TRBV20-1 and TRBJ2-7, with TRBD1 matching 11 bases. Germline V lookup: CDR1 DFQATT, CDR2 SNEGSKA (reference sequence). The junction had 10 bases not matched to a gene; V was cut back by 6 bases and J by 3 bases. CDR3 length: 15 residues. CDR3 bases: TGCAGTGCGACTGGACCAGGGACAGGGGGCTACGAGCAGTACTTC. This translates into CSATGPGTGGYEQYF.

The sample holds many counts of this clonotype. The chain carries TRBV12-3 or TRBV12-4 and TRBJ1-5; TRBD1 is a possible D gene (6 bases). The CDR3 spans 14 residues. V was pared by 5 bases and J by 7 bases, with 15 bases between. The CDR3 nucleotides are TGTGCCAGCAGTCACAGGGCTGGAGGACAGCCCCAGCATTTT. Translated: CASSHRAGGQPQHF.